These 12 T cell receptor beta chains came from one sample sequenced in a study of breast tumors, draining lymph nodes, adjacent tissues. TCRdb reprocessed the multiplex PCR reads with MiXCR, giving one entry per CDR3 protein. In the table there are 100,000 or so distinct CDR3 sequences, 21% of which are singletons. Axillary draining lymph nodes of breast cancer patients supplied the node samples. The sample comprised axillary lymph node tissue. The origin of the receptors is a female donor with breast cancer. Some clones in this sample may be carry-over from other donors' samples.

There are many counts of this clonotype. The chain recombines TRBV27 with TRBJ2-7; D ambiguous. CDR3 length equals 13 residues. CDR1 and CDR2 (germline): MNHEY, SMNVEV (reference sequence). Trimming removed 4 bases at V and 3 bases at J, with 10 bases between. CDR3 in DNA: TGTGCCAGCAGTTCCCTCTTGGGCTACGAGCAGTACTTC. The encoded protein is CASSSLLGYEQYF.

Notes on this clonotype: At one of its ends the junction is not consistent with the germline gene, which may arise from a read error. J is TRBJ2-1 and V is TRBV2; 14 nucleotides match TRBD2. CDR3 length equals 16 residues. Germline lookup yields CDR1 SNHLY and CDR2 FYNNEI. Here the CDR3 reads CAGTAWGLAGEFERFF. In DNA form, the CDR3 reads TGTGCCGGCACGGCGTGGGGACTAGCGGGAGAATTTGAGCGGTTCTTC.

This clonotype was observed many times. The chain has TRBV5-1 and TRBJ1-3; D not certain. Germline CDR1 reads SGHRS; CDR2 reads YFSETQ. The V and J ends lost 0 bases and 2 bases respectively, with 15 bases between them. This CDR3 region has 17 residues. The CDR3 DNA is TGCGCCAGCAGCTTGGTTTCAAGCTACATGGCTGGAAACACCATATATTTT. It specifies CASSLVSSYMAGNTIYF.

This clonotype was observed at least ten times. The gene calls are TRBV20-1 and TRBJ1-6; tentative D call: TRBD1 (6 bases). Germline CDR1 and CDR2: DFQATT and SNEGSKA (reference sequence). This CDR3 contains 14 residues. Trimming cost V 1 base and J 4 bases, with 8 bases left between them. DNA of the CDR3: TGCAGTGCTAGAGTCGGACAGTATAATTCACCCCTCCACTTT. It specifies CSARVGQYNSPLHF.

This clonotype occurred a few times. Here the CDR3 DNA reads TGTGCCTGGAGTCAACGGACGGACGGGGAGCTGTTTTTT. Translating it yields CAWSQRTDGELFF. This chain joins TRBV30 and TRBJ2-2, with D unclear. This CDR3 region has 13 residues. Trimming left V 2 bases short and J 7 bases short, with 11 bases between. Germline CDR1 reads GTSNPN; CDR2 reads SVGIG (reference sequence).

This clonotype was counted many times. V is TRBV11-1 and J is TRBJ2-1; possible D gene TRBD2, 6 bases. V gave up 3 bases and J gave up 0 bases, with 6 bases separating them. The CDR3 is made up of 14 amino acids. Germline values: CDR1 SGHAT, CDR2 FQDESV (reference sequence). CDR3 coding DNA: TGTGCCAGCAGCTTGGGGGGCTCCTACAATGAGCAGTTCTTC. Its translation is CASSLGGSYNEQFF.

The chain is built from TRBV4-1 and TRBJ1-1; no clear D. Germline V gives CDR1 MGHRA, CDR2 YSYEKL. V lost 1 base and J lost 0, with 9 bases in between. This CDR3 is 15 amino acids long. CDR3 sequence reads: CASSQAEKLNTEAFF. CDR3 DNA: TGCGCCAGCAGCCAAGCAGAGAAACTGAACACTGAAGCTTTCTTT.

This clonotype was counted ten times or more. This rearrangement joins TRBV19 to TRBJ2-7; D might be TRBD1 or TRBD2, each matching 5 bases. The germline V gene encodes CDR1 LNHDA and CDR2 SQIVND (reference sequence). CDR3 size: 13 residues. Trimming removed 1 base from V and 6 bases from J, with 10 bases in between. CDR3 loop: CASSIVPGGEQYF. CDR3 DNA sequence: TGTGCCAGTAGTATAGTCCCTGGGGGCGAGCAGTACTTC.

Regarding this clonotype: This could be a read error, since a much larger clone is one nucleotide away. The chain is built from TRBV6-6 and TRBJ1-4; D possibly corresponds to TRBD1 (6 bases). V lost 7 bases and J lost 12, with 21 bases in between. Germline-derived CDR1 and CDR2 are MNHNY and SVGAGI (reference sequence). CDR3 size: 14 residues. The CDR3 DNA reads TGTGCCAGCAATCCACAGGGATTCGGCGAAGAACTGTTTTTT. Translation gives CASNPQGFGEELFF.

In this sample, this clonotype turned up many times. CDR3 protein: CAREASGRYVAKNIQYF. CDR3 DNA: TGCGCCAGGGAGGCTAGCGGGAGATACGTAGCCAAAAACATTCAGTACTTC. This chain connects TRBV5-1 to TRBJ2-4; the match to TRBD2 covers 10 bases. V lost 8 bases, J lost 0 bases, and 11 bases stayed unmatched. CDR3 length: 17 amino acids. The germline V gene encodes CDR1 SGHRS and CDR2 YFSETQ.

This clonotype was detected a few times. The genes are TRBV28 and TRBJ1-2; the D is unclear. This CDR3 is built from 12 residues. The germline CDR1 and CDR2 sequences are MDHEN and SYDVKM. Trimming took 6 bases from V and 8 from J, leaving 13 bases between them. In DNA form, the CDR3 reads TGTGCCAGCAGCAACGGGCTCTACGGCTACACCTTC. As protein: CASSNGLYGYTF.

The table lists this clonotype with many counts. The rearrangement links TRBV11-3 to TRBJ2-5, with 10 bases lining up with TRBD1. The CDR3 is 15 residues long. Germline V lookup: CDR1 SGHNT, CDR2 YENEEA. Trimming removed 5 bases from V and 4 bases from J; junction bases left unmatched: 7. The CDR3 DNA reads TGTGCCAGCAGCCCGGGACAGGGGTCCAGAGAGACCCAGTACTTC. Translation gives CASSPGQGSRETQYF.